Listed here is a single T cell receptor beta chain. The entry originates in a study of T cells expressing NK-cell markers. TCRdb re-called the 5' RACE reads; every CDR3 protein appears as one record, without DNA. This sample contains about 150,000 distinct CDR3 sequences. Germline CDR1 reads SEHNR; CDR2 reads FQNEAQ (reference sequence). The CDR3 runs to 15 residues. Sequencing was carried out using blood T cells: a sorted CD56 or NKG2C T cell subset, CD4+ or CD8+ T cells, or bulk PBMC T cells (not recorded which). The source is a man aged 18-70 years in good health. The chain couples TRBV7-9 to TRBJ2-3; with no DNA, the TCRdb D assignment of TRBD2 cannot be verified. CDR3 loop: CASSPKRGMIDTQYF. The whole variable domain, filled in from reference TRBV7-9 and TRBJ2-3, reads DTGVSQNPRHKITKRGQNVTFRCDPISEHNRLYWYRQTLGQGPEFLTYFQNEAQLEKSRLLSDRFSAERPKGSFSTLEIQRTEQGDSAMYLCASSPKRGMIDTQYFGPGTRLTVL.